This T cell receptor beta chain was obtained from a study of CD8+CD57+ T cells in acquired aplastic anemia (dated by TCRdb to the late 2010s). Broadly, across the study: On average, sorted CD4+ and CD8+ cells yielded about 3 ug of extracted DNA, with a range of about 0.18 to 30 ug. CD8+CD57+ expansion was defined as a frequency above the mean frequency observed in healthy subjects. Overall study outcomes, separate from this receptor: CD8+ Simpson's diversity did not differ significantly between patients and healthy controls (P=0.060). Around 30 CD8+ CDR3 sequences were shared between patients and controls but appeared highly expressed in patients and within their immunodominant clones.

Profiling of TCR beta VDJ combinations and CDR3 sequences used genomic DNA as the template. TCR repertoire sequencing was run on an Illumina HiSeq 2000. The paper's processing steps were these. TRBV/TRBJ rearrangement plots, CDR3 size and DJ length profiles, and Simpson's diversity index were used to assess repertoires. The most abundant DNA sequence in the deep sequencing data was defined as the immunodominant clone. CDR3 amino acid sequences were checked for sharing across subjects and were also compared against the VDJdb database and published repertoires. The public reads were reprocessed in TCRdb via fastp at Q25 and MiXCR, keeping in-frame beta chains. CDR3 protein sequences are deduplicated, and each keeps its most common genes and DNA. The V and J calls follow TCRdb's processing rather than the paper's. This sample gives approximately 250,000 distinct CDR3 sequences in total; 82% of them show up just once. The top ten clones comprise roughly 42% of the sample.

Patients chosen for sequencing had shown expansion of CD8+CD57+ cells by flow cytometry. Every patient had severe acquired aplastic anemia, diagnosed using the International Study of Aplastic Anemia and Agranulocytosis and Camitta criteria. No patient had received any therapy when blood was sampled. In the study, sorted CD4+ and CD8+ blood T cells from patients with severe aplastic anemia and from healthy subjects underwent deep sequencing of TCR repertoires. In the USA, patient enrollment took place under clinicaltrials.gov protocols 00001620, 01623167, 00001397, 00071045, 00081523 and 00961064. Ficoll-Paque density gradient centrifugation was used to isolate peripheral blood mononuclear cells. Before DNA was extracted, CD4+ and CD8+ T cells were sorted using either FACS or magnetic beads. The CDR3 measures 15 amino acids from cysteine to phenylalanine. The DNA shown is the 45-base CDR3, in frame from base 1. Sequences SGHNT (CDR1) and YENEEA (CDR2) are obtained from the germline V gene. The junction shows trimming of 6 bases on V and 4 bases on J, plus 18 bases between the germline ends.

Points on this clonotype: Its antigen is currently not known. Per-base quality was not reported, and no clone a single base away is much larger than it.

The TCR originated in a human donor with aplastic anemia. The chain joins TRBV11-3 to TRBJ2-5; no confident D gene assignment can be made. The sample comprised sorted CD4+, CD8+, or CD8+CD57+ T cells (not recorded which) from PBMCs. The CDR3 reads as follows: CASSSNVTWGETQYF. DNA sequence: TGTGCCAGCAGTTCTAATGTGACTTGGGGAGAGACCCAGTACTTC.